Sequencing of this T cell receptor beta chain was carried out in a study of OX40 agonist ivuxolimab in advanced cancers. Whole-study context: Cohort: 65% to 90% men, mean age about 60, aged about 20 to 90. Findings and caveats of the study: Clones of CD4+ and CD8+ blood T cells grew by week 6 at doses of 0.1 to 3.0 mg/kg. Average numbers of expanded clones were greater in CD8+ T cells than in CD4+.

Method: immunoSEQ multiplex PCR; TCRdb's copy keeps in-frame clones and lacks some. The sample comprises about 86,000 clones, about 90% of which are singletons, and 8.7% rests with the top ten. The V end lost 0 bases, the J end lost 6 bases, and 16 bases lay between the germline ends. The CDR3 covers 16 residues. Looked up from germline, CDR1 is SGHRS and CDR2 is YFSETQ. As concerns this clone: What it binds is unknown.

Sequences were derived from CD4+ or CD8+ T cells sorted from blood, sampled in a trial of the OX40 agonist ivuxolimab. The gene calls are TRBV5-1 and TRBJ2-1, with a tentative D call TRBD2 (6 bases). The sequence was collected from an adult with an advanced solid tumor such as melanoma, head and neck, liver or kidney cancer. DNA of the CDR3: TGCGCCAGCAGCTTGGGAAGGCGGGGTATAGGCAATGAGCAGTTCTTC. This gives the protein CASSLGRRGIGNEQFF.